This T cell receptor beta chain was found in a study of cytomegalovirus exposure and HLA in healthy donors. Findings of the study overall: Immune exposure information comprised only CMV serostatus. A missense variant in DCLRE1C was later tied to TCR beta V- and J-gene trimming. In a later analysis, common viral pathogens appeared linked to several of the most significant clusters.

The donors (healthy individuals) were bone marrow donors. CDR3 length equals 12 residues. Trimming shortened V by 1 base and J by 3 bases, and 6 bases separated the two germline ends. CDR1 is SQVTM, CDR2 ANQGSEA, per germline. Both 60 Vbeta primers and 13 Jbeta primers went into the PCR. This table comes from immunoSEQ multiplex PCR, and its TCRdb copy is limited to in-frame clones, with some not included. This sample has tens of thousands of clones; just under 70% occur once, and the top ten carry more than 2.5%. This clone appeared once. Its antigen is still unknown. The chain uses TRBV29-1 and TRBJ2-5, with D tentatively TRBD2 (6 bases). Sequencing was carried out using PBMCs. The clonotype was recovered from a man in his fifties or sixties in good health and CMV-seronegative. CDR3 residues: CSVEGGEETQYF. The CDR3 nucleotides are TGCAGCGTTGAAGGGGGGGAAGAGACCCAGTACTTC. Full variable domain (outside the CDR3, taken from reference TRBV29-1 and TRBJ2-5): SAVISQKPSRDICQRGTSLTIQCQVDSQVTMMFWYRQQPGQSLTLIATANQGSEATYESGFVIDKFPISRPNLTFSTLTVSNMSPEDSSIYLCSVEGGEETQYFGPGTRLLVL.